The rows below give T cell receptor beta chains drawn from one sample of a study of identical twins. TCRdb re-called the 5' RACE reads through MiXCR, storing one row per CDR3 protein. The sample includes approximately 500,000 distinct CDR3 sequences, roughly 15% of them seen just once. A further study also used this sample, focusing on yellow fever vaccine responses in identical twins.

Sequencing was performed on CD4+ T cells sorted from blood. These receptors were obtained from a young woman in good health. Each CDR3 is given with its conserved first and last residue. The D gene is left open where the match is weak. Size is stated for part of the rows, as once, few or many counts, or as a class when the clone is expanded.

clone_size	d_call	v_call	j_call	cdr3_aa	cdr3_nt
few	TRBD1	TRBV7-8	TRBJ2-7	CASSLRTRQGISDEQYF	TGTGCCAGCAGCTTAAGGACCCGACAGGGGATCAGTGACGAGCAGTACTTC
.	.	TRBV11-2	TRBJ1-3	CASSLVGNLRNTIYF	TGTGCCAGCAGCTTAGTCGGGAATCTGAGAAACACCATATATTTT
.	TRBD2	TRBV5-1	TRBJ2-2	CASSSKREGLTGELFF	TGCGCCAGCAGCTCGAAGCGGGAGGGCCTCACCGGGGAGCTGTTTTTT
many	.	TRBV7-9	TRBJ2-3	CASIKRGDTQYF	TGTGCCAGCATCAAACGGGGGGATACGCAGTATTTT
few	TRBD2	TRBV20-1	TRBJ2-7	CSAPGTSLFEQYF	TGCAGTGCACCCGGGACTAGCCTGTTTGAGCAGTACTTC
once	.	TRBV4-1	TRBJ2-5	CASSPLGSEGRETQYF	TGCGCCAGCAGCCCGCTGGGATCGGAGGGTCGGGAGACCCAGTACTTC
.	.	TRBV7-2	TRBJ2-3	CASSQARTDTQYF	TGTGCCAGCAGCCAAGCGCGCACAGATACGCAGTATTTT
few	.	TRBV9	TRBJ2-2	CASSVDVGRFAGELFF	TGTGCCAGCAGCGTAGATGTAGGGCGTTTTGCCGGGGAGCTGTTTTTT
few	.	TRBV20-1	TRBJ2-3	CSAQTGEPGTLDTQYF	TGCAGTGCCCAGACCGGTGAACCGGGAACGTTAGATACGCAGTATTTT
few	.	TRBV7-2	TRBJ2-1	CASSPAPLAGVTLEQFF	TGTGCCAGCAGCCCGGCCCCCCTAGCAGGGGTAACGCTTGAGCAGTTCTTC
.	TRBD2	TRBV14	TRBJ2-3	CASSRYGSSGSADTQYF	TGTGCCAGCAGCCGGTATGGATCTAGCGGGAGTGCAGATACGCAGTATTTT
few	.	TRBV3-1	TRBJ2-1	CASSQGAVGTNEQFF	TGTGCCAGCAGCCAAGGGGCGGTGGGGACCAATGAGCAGTTCTTC
.	.	TRBV5-4	TRBJ2-2	CASSSRDPANTGELFF	TGTGCCAGCAGCAGCCGGGACCCTGCGAACACCGGGGAGCTGTTTTTT
few	.	TRBV10-1	TRBJ2-5	CASSRSGPVGAQYF	TGCGCCAGCAGCCGAAGCGGTCCGGTGGGGGCCCAGTACTTC
.	.	TRBV12-3/TRBV12-4	TRBJ2-3	CASTLHRVYTQYF	TGTGCCAGCACCCTACACAGGGTTTATACGCAGTATTTT
few	TRBD2	TRBV5-1	TRBJ2-5	CASSLAPLAGVPQETQYF	TGCGCCAGCAGCCTAGCCCCTCTAGCGGGGGTCCCCCAAGAGACCCAGTACTTC
.	.	TRBV28	TRBJ2-5	CASRDTLPETQYF	TGTGCCAGCAGGGACACCCTCCCAGAGACCCAGTACTTC
.	.	TRBV11-2	TRBJ1-2	CASTRGRTAHYGYTF	TGTGCCAGCACCCGAGGGAGGACGGCCCACTATGGCTACACCTTC
few	TRBD1	TRBV7-9	TRBJ1-2	CASSLAGQGDYGYTF	TGTGCCAGCAGCCTAGCGGGACAGGGAGACTATGGCTACACCTTC
.	TRBD2	TRBV3-1	TRBJ2-7	CASSQAGSGISYEQYF	TGTGCCAGCAGCCAAGCGGGTAGCGGGATCTCCTACGAGCAGTACTTC
.	TRBD2	TRBV6-2/TRBV6-3	TRBJ2-5	CASSYIAGALEETQYF	TGTGCCAGCAGTTACATAGCGGGAGCTCTGGAGGAGACCCAGTACTTC
few	.	TRBV20-1	TRBJ2-7	CSANHPLAYSYEQYF	TGCAGTGCTAACCATCCCTTAGCCTACTCCTACGAGCAGTACTTC
.	.	TRBV5-1	TRBJ1-1	CASSWTAVSNTEAFF	TGCGCCAGCAGTTGGACAGCCGTTAGTAACACTGAAGCTTTCTTT
many	TRBD1	TRBV3-1	TRBJ2-1	CASSYGQANEQFF	TGTGCCAGCAGCTATGGACAGGCAAATGAGCAGTTCTTC
few	.	TRBV29-1	TRBJ1-1	CSVEPRRTDLNTEAFF	TGCAGCGTTGAACCTCGGCGGACAGACTTGAACACTGAAGCTTTCTTT
.	TRBD2	TRBV12-3/TRBV12-4	TRBJ2-1	CASSLAGERGYHEQFF	TGTGCCAGCAGTTTAGCTGGGGAGCGGGGGTACCATGAGCAGTTCTTC
few	TRBD2	TRBV27	TRBJ2-3	CASHTGTSASDTQYF	TGTGCCAGTCACACCGGGACTAGCGCCTCAGATACGCAGTATTTT
many	TRBD2	TRBV10-3	TRBJ2-7	CAISVTTGTSYEQYF	TGTGCCATCAGTGTGACCACCGGGACTAGCTACGAGCAGTACTTC
.	.	TRBV10-3	TRBJ1-1	CAISEGQKNTEAFF	TGTGCCATCAGTGAGGGACAGAAGAACACTGAAGCTTTCTTT
few	.	TRBV5-1	TRBJ2-5	CASSPDSYPETQYF	TGCGCCAGCAGCCCGGACAGCTACCCCGAGACCCAGTACTTC
few	.	TRBV24-1	TRBJ2-2	CATTSSLGTGELFF	TGTGCCACCACCTCTTCCCTGGGAACCGGGGAGCTGTTTTTT
many	.	TRBV3-1	TRBJ2-6	CASRPPGSSGANVLTF	TGTGCCAGCAGACCCCCGGGGAGCTCTGGGGCCAACGTCCTGACTTTC